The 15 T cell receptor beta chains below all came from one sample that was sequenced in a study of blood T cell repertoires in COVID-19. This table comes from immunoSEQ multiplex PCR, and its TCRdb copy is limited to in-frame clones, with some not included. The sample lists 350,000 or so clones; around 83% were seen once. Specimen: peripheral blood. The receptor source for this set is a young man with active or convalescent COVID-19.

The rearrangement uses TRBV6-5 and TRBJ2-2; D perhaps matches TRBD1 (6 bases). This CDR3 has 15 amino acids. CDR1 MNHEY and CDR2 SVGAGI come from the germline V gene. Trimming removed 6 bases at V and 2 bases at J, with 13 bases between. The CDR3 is CASSETGTNTGELFF. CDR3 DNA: TGTGCCAGCAGCGAGACCGGGACAAACACCGGGGAGCTGTTTTTT.

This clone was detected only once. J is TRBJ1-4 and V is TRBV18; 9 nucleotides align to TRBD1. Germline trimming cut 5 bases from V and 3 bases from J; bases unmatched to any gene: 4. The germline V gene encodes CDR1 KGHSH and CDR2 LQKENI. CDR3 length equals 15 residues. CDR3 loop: CASSSRQGANEKLFF. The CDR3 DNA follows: TGTGCCAGCTCATCGCGACAGGGGGCTAATGAAAAACTGTTTTTT.

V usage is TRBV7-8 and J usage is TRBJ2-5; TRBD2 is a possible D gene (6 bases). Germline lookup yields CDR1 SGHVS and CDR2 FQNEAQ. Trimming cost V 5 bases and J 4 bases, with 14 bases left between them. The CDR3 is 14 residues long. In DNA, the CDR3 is TGTGCCAGCAGCCCCGGGACTTCCCGAGAGACCCAGTACTTC. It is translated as CASSPGTSRETQYF.

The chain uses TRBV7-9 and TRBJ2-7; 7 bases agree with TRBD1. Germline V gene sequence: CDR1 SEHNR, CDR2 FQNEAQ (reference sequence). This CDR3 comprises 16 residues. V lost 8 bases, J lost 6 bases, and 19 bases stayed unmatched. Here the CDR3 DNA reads TGTGCCAGCCAAAACCCAAGTACCGGGACAGTGAGCGAGCAGTACTTC. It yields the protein CASQNPSTGTVSEQYF.

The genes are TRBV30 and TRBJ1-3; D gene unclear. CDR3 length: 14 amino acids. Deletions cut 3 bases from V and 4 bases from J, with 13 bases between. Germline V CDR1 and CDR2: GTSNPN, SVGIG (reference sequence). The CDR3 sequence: CAWSRGRNGNTIYF. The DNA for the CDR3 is TGTGCCTGGAGCAGAGGGAGGAACGGAAACACCATATATTTT.

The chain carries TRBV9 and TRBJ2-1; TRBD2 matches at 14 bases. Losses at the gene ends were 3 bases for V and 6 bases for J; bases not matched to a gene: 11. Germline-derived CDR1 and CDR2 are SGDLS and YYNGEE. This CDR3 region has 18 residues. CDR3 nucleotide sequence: TGTGCCAGCAGCGACCCCCCCGGACTAGCGGGGGGCGCCAATGAGCAGTTCTTC. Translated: CASSDPPGLAGGANEQFF.

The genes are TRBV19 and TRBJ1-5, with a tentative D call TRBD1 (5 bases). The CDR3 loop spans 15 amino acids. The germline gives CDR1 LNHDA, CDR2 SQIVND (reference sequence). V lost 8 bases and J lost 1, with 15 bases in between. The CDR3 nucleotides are TGTGCCAGTCACCGGGGGTTTAGGAGCAATCAGCCCCAGCATTTT. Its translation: CASHRGFRSNQPQHF.

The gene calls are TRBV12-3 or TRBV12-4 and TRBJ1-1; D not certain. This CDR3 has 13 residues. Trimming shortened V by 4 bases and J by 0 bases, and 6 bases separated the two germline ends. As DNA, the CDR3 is TGTGCCAGCAGTTCGCGGGTGAACACTGAAGCTTTCTTT. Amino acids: CASSSRVNTEAFF.

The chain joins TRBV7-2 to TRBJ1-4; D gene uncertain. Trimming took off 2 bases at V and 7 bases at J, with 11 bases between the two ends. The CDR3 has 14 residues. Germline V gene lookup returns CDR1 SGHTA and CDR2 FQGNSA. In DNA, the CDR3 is TGTGCCAGCAGCTTACCCGGGTTAAGTGAAAAACTGTTTTTT. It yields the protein CASSLPGLSEKLFF.

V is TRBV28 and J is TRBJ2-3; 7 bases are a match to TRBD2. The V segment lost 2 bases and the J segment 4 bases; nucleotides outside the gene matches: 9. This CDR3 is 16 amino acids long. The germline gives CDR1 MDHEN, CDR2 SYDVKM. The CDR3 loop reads CASSLGRGVSADTQYF. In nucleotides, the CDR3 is TGTGCCAGCAGTTTAGGGAGGGGCGTTTCCGCAGATACGCAGTATTTT.

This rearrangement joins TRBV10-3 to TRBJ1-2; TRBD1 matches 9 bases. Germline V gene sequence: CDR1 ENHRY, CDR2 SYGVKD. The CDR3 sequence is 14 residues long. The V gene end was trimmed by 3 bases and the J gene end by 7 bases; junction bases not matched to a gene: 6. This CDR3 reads CAISDNRDRVGYTF. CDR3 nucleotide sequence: TGTGCCATCAGTGATAACCGGGACAGGGTTGGCTACACCTTC.

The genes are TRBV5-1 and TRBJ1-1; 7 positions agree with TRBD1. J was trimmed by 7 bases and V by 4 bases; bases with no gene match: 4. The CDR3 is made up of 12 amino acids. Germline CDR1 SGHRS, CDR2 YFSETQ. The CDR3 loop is CASSPTGVEAFF. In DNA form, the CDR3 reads TGCGCCAGCAGCCCAACAGGGGTTGAAGCTTTCTTT.

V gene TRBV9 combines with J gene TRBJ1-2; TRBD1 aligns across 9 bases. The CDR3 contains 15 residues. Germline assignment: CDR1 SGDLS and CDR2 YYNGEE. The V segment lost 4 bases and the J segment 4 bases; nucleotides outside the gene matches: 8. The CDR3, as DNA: TGTGCCAGCAGCCCTACAACAGGGGGCGGCTATGGCTACACCTTC. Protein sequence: CASSPTTGGGYGYTF. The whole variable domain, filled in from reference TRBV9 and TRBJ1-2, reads DSGVTQTPKHLITATGQRVTLRCSPRSGDLSVYWYQQSLDQGLQFLIQYYNGEERAKGNILERFSAQQFPDLHSELNLSSLELGDSALYFCASSPTTGGGYGYTFGSGTRLTVV.

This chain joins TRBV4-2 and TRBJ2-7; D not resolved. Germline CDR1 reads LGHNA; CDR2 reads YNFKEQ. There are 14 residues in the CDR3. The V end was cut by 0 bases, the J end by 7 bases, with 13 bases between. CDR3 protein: CASSQDLLVGEQYF. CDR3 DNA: TGTGCCAGCAGCCAAGATTTGCTAGTCGGGGAGCAGTACTTC.

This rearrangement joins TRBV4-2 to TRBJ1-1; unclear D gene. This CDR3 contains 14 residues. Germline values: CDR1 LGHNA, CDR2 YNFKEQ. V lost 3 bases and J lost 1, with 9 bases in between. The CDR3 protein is CASSHLLPNTEAFF. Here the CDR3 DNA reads TGTGCCAGCAGCCATTTACTACCGAACACTGAAGCTTTCTTT.